The entry that follows covers one T cell receptor beta chain sequence. This clone came up a few times. Its cognate antigen has yet to be identified. The input lacks base qualities; no much larger clone sits a single base away. The sample belongs to a study of T cell changes during pregnancy in multiple sclerosis (dated by TCRdb to between 2018 and 2021). Describing the broader study: Changes in the T cell repertoire over the course of pregnancy were examined in this study in women with multiple sclerosis.

The receptor library was made with the immunoSEQ multiplex PCR assay. Drawn from immuneACCESS, this table holds only the in-frame rearrangements with V and J called that TCRdb kept. Clones are partly lost; checked studies trace under half to an unresolved V gene and leave the rest unexplained. The sample contains 85,000 to 90,000 clones, 94% of them found a single time. Of the sample, more than 1.5% falls within the top ten clones. Including cysteine and phenylalanine, the CDR3 has 12 amino acids. Solely the CDR3 DNA is kept, with 36 bases framed from the first base. The trim is 4 bases for V and 5 bases for J, with a gap of 9 bases between the germline ends. CDR1 SGHAT and CDR2 FQNNGV were looked up in the germline V gene.

The V gene is TRBV11-2 and the J gene is TRBJ2-7; TRBD1 is a weak D gene call, 6 bases matching. The clonotype was recovered from a female donor in good health, enrolled as a control in a pregnancy study. Sequences were derived from peripheral blood, sampled after pregnancy. The CDR3 protein: CASSWTVDEQYF. The nucleotides read TGTGCCAGCAGCTGGACAGTGGACGAGCAGTACTTC.